These 14 T cell receptor beta chains share one sample of origin, sequenced in a study of shared clonotypes between healthy human individuals. The assay was immunoSEQ multiplex PCR, and TCRdb's table has in-frame clones only and misses some. This table holds fewer than 2.5 million clones, over 85% found once. The sample consisted of naive CD4+ T cells from PBMCs. The subset: CD45RA+ positively selected. Receptor source: a man younger than 35 in good health. Some clones in this sample may be carry-over from other donors' samples.

The chain uses TRBV11-2 and TRBJ1-2; tentative D call: TRBD1 (6 bases). Germline values: CDR1 SGHAT, CDR2 FQNNGV. Between the trimmed V and J ends, which lost 3 bases and 8 bases, there was a span of 16 bases. The CDR3 length is 14 residues. This chain's CDR3 is CASSFWNTGKGYTF. DNA of the CDR3: TGTGCCAGCAGCTTTTGGAATACAGGGAAAGGCTACACCTTC.

A word on this clone: Other DNA sequences in this specimen translate into the identical CDR3. The rearrangement joins TRBV18 to TRBJ2-5, with TRBD1 matching over 7 bases. The CDR3 spans 13 residues. Looked up from germline, CDR1 is KGHSH and CDR2 is LQKENI. The junction had 2 bases not matched to a gene; V was cut back by 6 bases and J by 1 base. CDR3 coding DNA: TGTGCCAGCTCGGGGACAGCCCAAGAGACCCAGTACTTC. It codes for CASSGTAQETQYF.

The V gene is TRBV5-1, the J gene TRBJ2-3; 7 bases agree with TRBD1. The V and J ends lost 6 bases and 7 bases, in that order; junction bases with no gene match: 8. Per the germline V gene, CDR1 is SGHRS and CDR2 is YFSETQ. The length of the CDR3 is 13 residues. CDR3 loop: CASTVTGSNTQYF. CDR3 coding DNA: TGCGCCAGCACCGTGACAGGGTCAAATACGCAGTATTTT.

The chain joins TRBV18 to TRBJ1-1, with 8 bases lining up with TRBD1. Germline V gene data show CDR1 as KGHSH and CDR2 as LQKENI. V trimming: 5 bases; J trimming: 2 bases; junction bases outside the gene matches: 7. The CDR3 is 15 residues long. CDR3 amino acids: CASSSPDRGNTEAFF. The CDR3 region has the DNA TGTGCCAGCTCATCCCCCGACAGGGGAAACACTGAAGCTTTCTTT.

The rearrangement uses TRBV6-5 and TRBJ1-1; D is unclear. V gave up 2 bases and J gave up 3 bases, with 7 bases separating them. CDR3 length equals 13 residues. Per germline, CDR1 MNHEY and CDR2 SVGAGI. DNA for the CDR3: TGTGCCAGCAGTTACGCGCAGGACACTGAAGCTTTCTTT. Translated: CASSYAQDTEAFF.

J is TRBJ2-1 and V is TRBV25-1, with TRBD1 matching over 8 bases. The CDR3 runs to 16 residues. Per germline, CDR1 MGHDK and CDR2 SYGVNS. V trimming: 3 bases; J trimming: 3 bases; junction bases outside the gene matches: 7. CDR3 amino acids: CASSDPGTGDYNEQFF. Written as DNA, the CDR3 is TGTGCCAGCAGTGACCCCGGGACAGGCGACTACAATGAGCAGTTCTTC.

The gene calls are TRBV5-1 and TRBJ1-1; D is possibly TRBD1 (5 bases). V was shortened by 0 bases and J by 4 bases, with 16 bases between the two germline ends. The germline CDR1 and CDR2 sequences are SGHRS and YFSETQ. This CDR3 spans 16 amino acids. DNA for the CDR3: TGCGCCAGCAGCTTGGCCATGACAGTCGGTCCCACTGAAGCTTTCTTT. Its protein product is CASSLAMTVGPTEAFF.

The chain recombines TRBV7-6 with TRBJ2-1; the D is unclear. The V end was cut by 3 bases, the J end by 4 bases, with 13 bases between. This CDR3 contains 15 residues. Germline lookup yields CDR1 SGHVS and CDR2 FNYEAQ. The CDR3 region is CASSFIPTLYNEQFF. The CDR3 nucleotides are TGTGCCAGCAGCTTTATTCCGACATTGTACAATGAGCAGTTCTTC.

V and J are TRBV2 and TRBJ2-7; unclear D gene. The germline gives CDR1 SNHLY, CDR2 FYNNEI. The CDR3 is made up of 13 amino acids. Trimming pared 4 bases from V and 3 bases from J, leaving 10 bases between. The CDR3 sequence is CASSGSRLYEQYF. For the CDR3, the DNA is TGTGCCAGCAGTGGTTCCCGACTCTACGAGCAGTACTTC.

The J gene is TRBJ1-4, the V gene TRBV4-3; TRBD1 might be the D (5 bases). The CDR3 is 16 residues long. The germline CDR1 and CDR2 sequences are LGHNA and YSLEER. With 0 bases removed from V and 6 bases from J, the gap between germline ends came to 14 bases. The CDR3 loop reads CASSQDGTGRDEKLFF. In nucleotides, the CDR3 is TGCGCCAGCAGCCAAGACGGGACGGGGAGGGATGAAAAACTGTTTTTT.

This chain links TRBV7-3 with TRBJ2-1; tentatively, D is TRBD2 (7 bases). CDR1 and CDR2 (germline): SGHTA, FQGTGA. The CDR3 is made up of 16 amino acids. V lost 6 bases to trimming and J lost 12 bases, with 27 bases between them. CDR3 in amino acids: CASSFRGRENYQGQFF. CDR3 nucleotide sequence: TGTGCCAGCAGTTTTCGGGGGCGGGAGAACTACCAAGGGCAGTTCTTC.

The chain combines TRBV19 with TRBJ1-1; D remains unclear. CDR1 is LNHDA, CDR2 SQIVND, per germline (reference sequence). V lost 7 bases, J lost 6 bases, and 18 bases lay in between. This CDR3 is built from 14 residues. The CDR3 DNA is TGTGCCAGTATGGAGCGACCGGTGTGGTCTGAAGCTTTCTTT. Translating gives CASMERPVWSEAFF.

The gene calls are TRBV19 and TRBJ1-5; D ambiguous. Germline CDR1 is LNHDA and CDR2 is SQIVND (reference sequence). V lost 5 bases and J 5 bases, leaving 19 bases between the germline ends. This CDR3 is 16 amino acids long. The CDR3 nucleotides are TGTGCCAGTAGTTCCCAAGGAGCAAATTACTATCAGCCCCAGCATTTT. Its protein product is CASSSQGANYYQPQHF. Filled out from reference TRBV19 and TRBJ1-5, the complete variable domain reads DGGITQSPKYLFRKEGQNVTLSCEQNLNHDAMYWYRQDPGQGLRLIYYSQIVNDFQKGDIAEGYSVSREKKESFPLTVTSAQKNPTAFYLCASSSQGANYYQPQHFGDGTRLSIL.

This clone occurred a few times. J is TRBJ1-3 and V is TRBV2; D gene uncertain. V lost 4 bases and J 4 bases, leaving 11 bases between the germline ends. Germline V lookup: CDR1 SNHLY, CDR2 FYNNEI. CDR3 length equals 14 residues. The CDR3 sequence: CASSGEQRGNTIYF. The DNA for the CDR3 is TGTGCCAGCAGTGGAGAACAGAGGGGAAACACCATATATTTT.